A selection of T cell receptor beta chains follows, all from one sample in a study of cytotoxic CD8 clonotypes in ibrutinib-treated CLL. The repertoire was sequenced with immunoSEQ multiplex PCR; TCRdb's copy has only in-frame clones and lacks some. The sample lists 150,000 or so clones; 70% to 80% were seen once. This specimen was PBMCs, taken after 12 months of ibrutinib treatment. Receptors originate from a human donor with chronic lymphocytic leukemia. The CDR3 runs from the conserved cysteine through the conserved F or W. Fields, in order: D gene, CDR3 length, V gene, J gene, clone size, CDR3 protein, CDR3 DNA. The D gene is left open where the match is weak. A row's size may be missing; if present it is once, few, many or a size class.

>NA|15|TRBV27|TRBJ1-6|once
CASSSRGRDNSPLHF
TGTGCCAGCAGTTCACGGGGCCGCGATAATTCACCCCTCCACTTT
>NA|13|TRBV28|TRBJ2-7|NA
CASSLNIPGEQYF
TGTGCCAGCAGCCTCAACATACCGGGAGAGCAGTACTTC
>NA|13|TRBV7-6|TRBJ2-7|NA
CASSHTFSYEQYF
TGTGCCAGCAGCCATACTTTCTCCTACGAGCAGTACTTC
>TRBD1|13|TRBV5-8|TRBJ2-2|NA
CASSPQGPGELFF
TGTGCCAGCAGCCCACAGGGGCCCGGGGAGCTGTTTTTT
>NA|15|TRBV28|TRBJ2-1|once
CASSSGTLKGGEQFF
TGTGCCAGCAGTTCCGGGACACTGAAGGGTGGTGAGCAGTTCTTC
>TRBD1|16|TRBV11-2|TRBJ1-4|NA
CASSLVAGGNNEKLFF
TGTGCCAGCAGCTTAGTGGCAGGGGGAAATAATGAAAAACTGTTTTTT
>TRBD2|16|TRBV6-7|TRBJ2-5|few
CASSQLAGGSEKTQYF
TGTGCCAGCAGCCAACTAGCGGGAGGTTCAGAAAAGACCCAGTACTTC
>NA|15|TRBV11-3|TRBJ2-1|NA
CASSPERHPGNEQFF
TGTGCCAGCAGCCCGGAACGGCATCCGGGGAATGAGCAGTTCTTC
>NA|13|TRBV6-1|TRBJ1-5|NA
CASSEDRPRPQHF
TGTGCCAGCAGTGAGGACCGCCCCAGGCCCCAGCATTTT
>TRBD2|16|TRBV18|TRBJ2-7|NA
CASTTSGRARAYEQYF
TGTGCCAGCACGACTAGCGGGAGGGCCAGAGCATACGAGCAGTACTTC